This T cell receptor (beta chain) was obtained from a study of T cells of healthy individuals. One entry per CDR3 protein results from TCRdb running MiXCR on the 5' RACE reads. The sample contains more than 85,000 distinct CDR3 sequences, under 20% of which appear only once. This clonotype was seen a handful of times. This receptor was taken from a human donor in good health.

The CDR3 reads CAILPQWGNPTSGANVLTF. The CDR3, as DNA: TGTGCCATTCTACCACAATGGGGAAACCCTACCTCTGGGGCCAACGTCCTGACTTTC. The chain links TRBV10-3 to TRBJ2-6; no definite D call. Deletions cut 9 bases from V and 0 bases from J, with 24 bases between. CDR1 is ENHRY and CDR2 is SYGVKD in the germline V gene. The CDR3 spans 19 residues.